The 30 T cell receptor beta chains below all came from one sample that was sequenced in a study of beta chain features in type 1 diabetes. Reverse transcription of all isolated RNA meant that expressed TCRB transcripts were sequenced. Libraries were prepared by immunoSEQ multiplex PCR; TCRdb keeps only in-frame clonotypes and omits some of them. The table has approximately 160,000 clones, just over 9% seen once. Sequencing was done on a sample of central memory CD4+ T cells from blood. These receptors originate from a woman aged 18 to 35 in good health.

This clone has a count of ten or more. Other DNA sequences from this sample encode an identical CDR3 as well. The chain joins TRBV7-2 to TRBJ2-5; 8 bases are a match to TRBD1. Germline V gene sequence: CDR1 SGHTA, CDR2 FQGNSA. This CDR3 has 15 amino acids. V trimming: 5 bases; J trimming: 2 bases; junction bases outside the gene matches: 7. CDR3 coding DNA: TGTGCCAGCAGCCCGAGGACAGGGCTTCAAGAGACCCAGTACTTC. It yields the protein CASSPRTGLQETQYF.

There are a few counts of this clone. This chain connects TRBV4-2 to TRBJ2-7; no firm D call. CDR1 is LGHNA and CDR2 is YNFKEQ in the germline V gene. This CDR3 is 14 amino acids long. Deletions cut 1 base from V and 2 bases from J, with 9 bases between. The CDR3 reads CASSQGNSAYEQYF. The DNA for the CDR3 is TGTGCCAGCAGCCAAGGCAATTCAGCCTACGAGCAGTACTTC.

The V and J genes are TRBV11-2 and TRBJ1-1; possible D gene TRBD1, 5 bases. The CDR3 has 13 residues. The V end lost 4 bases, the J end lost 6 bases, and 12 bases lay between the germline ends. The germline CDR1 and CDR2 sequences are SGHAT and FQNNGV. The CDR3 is CASSYDGAPEAFF. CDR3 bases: TGTGCCAGCAGCTACGATGGGGCCCCTGAAGCTTTCTTT.

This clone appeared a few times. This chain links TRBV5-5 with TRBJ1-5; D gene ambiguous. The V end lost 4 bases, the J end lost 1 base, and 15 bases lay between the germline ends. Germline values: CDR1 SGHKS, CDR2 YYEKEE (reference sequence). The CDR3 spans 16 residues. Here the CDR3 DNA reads TGTGCCAGCAGCCAAGACGGAGGCCGGAGCAATCAGCCCCAGCATTTT. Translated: CASSQDGGRSNQPQHF.

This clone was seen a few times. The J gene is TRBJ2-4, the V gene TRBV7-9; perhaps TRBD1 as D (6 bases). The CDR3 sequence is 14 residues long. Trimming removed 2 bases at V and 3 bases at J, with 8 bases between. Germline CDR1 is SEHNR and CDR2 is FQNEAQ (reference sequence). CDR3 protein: CASSLTGIKNIQYF. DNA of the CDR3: TGTGCCAGCAGCTTAACAGGGATCAAAAACATTCAGTACTTC.

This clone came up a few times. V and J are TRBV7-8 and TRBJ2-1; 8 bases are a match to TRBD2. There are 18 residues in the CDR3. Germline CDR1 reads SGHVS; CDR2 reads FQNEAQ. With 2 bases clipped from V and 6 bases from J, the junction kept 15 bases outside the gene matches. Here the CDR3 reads CASSLSRLAGLLFNEQFF. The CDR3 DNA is TGTGCCAGCAGCTTATCGCGGTTAGCGGGACTACTCTTCAATGAGCAGTTCTTC.

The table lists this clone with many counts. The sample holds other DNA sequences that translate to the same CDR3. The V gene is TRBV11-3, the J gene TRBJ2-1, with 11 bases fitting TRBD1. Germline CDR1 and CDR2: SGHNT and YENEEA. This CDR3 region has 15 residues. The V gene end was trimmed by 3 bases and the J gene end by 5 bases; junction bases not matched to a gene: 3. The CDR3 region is CASSLDRGHHNEQFF. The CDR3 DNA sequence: TGTGCCAGCAGCTTGGACAGGGGGCATCACAATGAGCAGTTCTTC. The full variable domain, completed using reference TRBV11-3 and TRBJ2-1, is EAGVVQSPRYKIIEKKQPVAFWCNPISGHNTLYWYLQNLGQGPELLIRYENEEAVDDSQLPKDRFSAERLKGVDSTLKIQPAELGDSAVYLCASSLDRGHHNEQFFGPGTRLTVL.

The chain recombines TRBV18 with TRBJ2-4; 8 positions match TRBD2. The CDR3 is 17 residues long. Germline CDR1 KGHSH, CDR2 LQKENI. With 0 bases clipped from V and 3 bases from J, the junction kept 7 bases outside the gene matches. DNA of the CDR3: TGTGCCAGCTCACCACCGGCAGCGGGGGTAGACAAAAACATTCAGTACTTC. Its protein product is CASSPPAAGVDKNIQYF.

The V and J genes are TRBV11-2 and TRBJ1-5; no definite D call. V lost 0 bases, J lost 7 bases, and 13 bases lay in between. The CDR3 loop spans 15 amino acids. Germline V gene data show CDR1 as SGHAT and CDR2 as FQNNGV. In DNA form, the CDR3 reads TGTGCCAGCAGCTTAGATCCGGGGTTCTCCCAGCCCCAGCATTTT. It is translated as CASSLDPGFSQPQHF.

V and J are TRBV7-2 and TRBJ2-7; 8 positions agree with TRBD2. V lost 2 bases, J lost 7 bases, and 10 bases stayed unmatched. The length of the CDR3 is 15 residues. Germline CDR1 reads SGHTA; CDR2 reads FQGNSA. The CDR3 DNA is TGTGCCAGCAGCTTAAGTCTAGCGGGCCTCGTAGAGCAGTACTTC. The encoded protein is CASSLSLAGLVEQYF.

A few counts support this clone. In DNA form, the CDR3 reads TGTGCCAGCAGCCCTTTTAGGGGACAGAACTATGGCTACACCTTC. This encodes CASSPFRGQNYGYTF. This chain joins TRBV14 and TRBJ1-2; 7 bases align to TRBD1. Germline V gene sequence: CDR1 SGHDN, CDR2 FVKESK. The junction had 7 bases not matched to a gene; V was cut back by 4 bases and J by 2 bases. The CDR3 consists of 15 residues.

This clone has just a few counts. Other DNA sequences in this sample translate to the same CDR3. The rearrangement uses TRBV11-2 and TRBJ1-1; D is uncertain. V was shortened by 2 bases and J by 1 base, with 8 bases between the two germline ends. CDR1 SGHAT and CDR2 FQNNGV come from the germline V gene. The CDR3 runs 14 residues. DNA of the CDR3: TGTGCCAGCAGCTTATCGCGAGGGAACACTGAAGCTTTCTTT. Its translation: CASSLSRGNTEAFF.

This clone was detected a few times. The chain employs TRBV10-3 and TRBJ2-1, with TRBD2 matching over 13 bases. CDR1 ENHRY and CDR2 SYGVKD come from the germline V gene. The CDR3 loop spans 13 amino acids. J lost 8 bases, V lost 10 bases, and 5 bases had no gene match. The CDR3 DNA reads TGTGCCACCGGACTAGCGGGAGCCCATGAGCAGTTCTTC. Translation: CATGLAGAHEQFF.

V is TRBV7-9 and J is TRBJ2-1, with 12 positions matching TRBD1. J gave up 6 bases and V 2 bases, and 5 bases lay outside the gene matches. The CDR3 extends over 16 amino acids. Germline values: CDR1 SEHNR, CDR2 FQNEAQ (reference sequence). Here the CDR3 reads CASSLTGQGARNEQFF. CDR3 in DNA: TGTGCCAGCAGCTTAACGGGACAGGGGGCGCGCAATGAGCAGTTCTTC.

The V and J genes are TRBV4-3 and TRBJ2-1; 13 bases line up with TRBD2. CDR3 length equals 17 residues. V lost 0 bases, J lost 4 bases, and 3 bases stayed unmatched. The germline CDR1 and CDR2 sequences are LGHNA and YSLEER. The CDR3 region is CASSQDRLAGGYNEQFF. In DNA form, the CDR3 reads TGCGCCAGCAGCCAAGATCGACTAGCGGGGGGATACAATGAGCAGTTCTTC.

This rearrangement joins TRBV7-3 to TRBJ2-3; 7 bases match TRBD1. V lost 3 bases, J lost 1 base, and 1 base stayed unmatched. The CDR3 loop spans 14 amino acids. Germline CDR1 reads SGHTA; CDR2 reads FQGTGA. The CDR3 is CASSFQGGTDTQYF. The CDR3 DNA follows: TGTGCCAGCAGCTTTCAGGGGGGCACAGATACGCAGTATTTT.

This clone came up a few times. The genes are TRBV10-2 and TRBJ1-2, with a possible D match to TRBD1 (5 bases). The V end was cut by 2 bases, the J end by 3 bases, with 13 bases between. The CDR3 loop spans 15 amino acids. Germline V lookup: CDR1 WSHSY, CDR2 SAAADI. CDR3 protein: CASSERGGKDYGYTF. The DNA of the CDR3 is TGCGCCAGCAGTGAGAGGGGAGGGAAAGACTATGGCTACACCTTC.

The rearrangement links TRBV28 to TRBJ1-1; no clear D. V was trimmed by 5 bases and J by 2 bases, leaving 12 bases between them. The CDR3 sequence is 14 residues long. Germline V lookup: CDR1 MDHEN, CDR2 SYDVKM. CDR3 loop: CASSIPVVNTEAFF. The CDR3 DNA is TGTGCCAGCAGTATCCCAGTCGTTAACACTGAAGCTTTCTTT.

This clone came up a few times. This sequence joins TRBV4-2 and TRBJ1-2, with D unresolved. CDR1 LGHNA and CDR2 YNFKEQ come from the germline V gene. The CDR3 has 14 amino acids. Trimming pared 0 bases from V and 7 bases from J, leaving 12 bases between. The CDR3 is CASSQDPGAIGYTF. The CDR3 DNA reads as TGTGCCAGCAGCCAAGATCCGGGAGCGATTGGCTACACCTTC.

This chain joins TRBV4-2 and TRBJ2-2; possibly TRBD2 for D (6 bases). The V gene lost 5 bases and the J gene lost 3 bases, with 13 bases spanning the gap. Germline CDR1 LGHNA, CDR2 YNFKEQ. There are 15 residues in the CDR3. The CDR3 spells CASSLAEIDTGELFF. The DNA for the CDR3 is TGTGCCAGCAGCTTAGCGGAGATAGACACCGGGGAGCTGTTTTTT.

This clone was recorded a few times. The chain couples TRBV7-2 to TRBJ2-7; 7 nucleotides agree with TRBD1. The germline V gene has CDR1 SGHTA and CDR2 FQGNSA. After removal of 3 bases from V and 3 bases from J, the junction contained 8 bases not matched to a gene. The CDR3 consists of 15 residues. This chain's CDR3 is CASSLATGAFYEQYF. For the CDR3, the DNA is TGTGCCAGCAGCTTGGCAACAGGGGCTTTCTACGAGCAGTACTTC.

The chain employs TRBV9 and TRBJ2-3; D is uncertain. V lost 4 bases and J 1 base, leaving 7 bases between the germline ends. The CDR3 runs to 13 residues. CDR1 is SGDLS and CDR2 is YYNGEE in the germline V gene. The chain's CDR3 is CASSWSRTDTQYF. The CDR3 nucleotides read TGTGCCAGCAGCTGGAGTCGCACAGATACGCAGTATTTT.

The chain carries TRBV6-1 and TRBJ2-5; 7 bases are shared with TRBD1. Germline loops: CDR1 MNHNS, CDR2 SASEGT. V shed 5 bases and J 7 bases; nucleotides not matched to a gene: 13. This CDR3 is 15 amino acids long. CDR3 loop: CASSRVLQGVGTQYF. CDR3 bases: TGTGCCAGCAGTCGGGTACTGCAGGGGGTCGGGACCCAGTACTTC.

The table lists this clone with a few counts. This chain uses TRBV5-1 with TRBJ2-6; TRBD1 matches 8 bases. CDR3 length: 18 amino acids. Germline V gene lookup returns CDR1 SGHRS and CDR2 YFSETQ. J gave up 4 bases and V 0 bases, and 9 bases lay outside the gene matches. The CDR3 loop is CASSLGGTGSSGANVLTF. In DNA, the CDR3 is TGCGCCAGCAGCTTGGGTGGGACAGGTTCTTCGGGGGCCAACGTCCTGACTTTC.

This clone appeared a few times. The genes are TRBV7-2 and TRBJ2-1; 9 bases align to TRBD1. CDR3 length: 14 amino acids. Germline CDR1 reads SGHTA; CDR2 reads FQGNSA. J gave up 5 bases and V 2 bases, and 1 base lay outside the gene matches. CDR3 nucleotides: TGTGCCAGCAGCTTAAGGACAGGGGACAATGAGCAGTTCTTC. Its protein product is CASSLRTGDNEQFF.

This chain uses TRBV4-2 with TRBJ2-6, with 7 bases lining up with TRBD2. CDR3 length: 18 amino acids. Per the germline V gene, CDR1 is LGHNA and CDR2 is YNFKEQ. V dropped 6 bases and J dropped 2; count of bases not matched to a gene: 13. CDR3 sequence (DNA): TGTGCCAGCAGACGGTCCGGACTAGGAATCGCTGGGGCCAACGTCCTGACTTTC. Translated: CASRRSGLGIAGANVLTF.

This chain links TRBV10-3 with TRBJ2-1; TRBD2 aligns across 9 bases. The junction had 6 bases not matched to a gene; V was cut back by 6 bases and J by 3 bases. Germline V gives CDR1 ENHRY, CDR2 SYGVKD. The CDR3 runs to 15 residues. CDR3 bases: TGTGCCATCAGACAAGCGGGAGGCGGCTACAATGAGCAGTTCTTC. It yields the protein CAIRQAGGGYNEQFF.

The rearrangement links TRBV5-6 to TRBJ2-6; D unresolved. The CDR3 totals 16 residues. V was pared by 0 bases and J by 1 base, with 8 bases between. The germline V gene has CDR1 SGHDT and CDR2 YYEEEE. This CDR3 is CASSLGGPSGANVLTF. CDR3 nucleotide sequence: TGTGCCAGCAGCTTGGGTGGGCCATCTGGGGCCAACGTCCTGACTTTC.

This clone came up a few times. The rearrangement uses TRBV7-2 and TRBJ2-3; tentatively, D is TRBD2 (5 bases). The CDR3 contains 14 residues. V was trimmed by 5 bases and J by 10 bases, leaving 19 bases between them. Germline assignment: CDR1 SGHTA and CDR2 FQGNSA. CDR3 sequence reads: CASSMDSSRVAQYF. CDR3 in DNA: TGTGCCAGCAGCATGGACTCCAGCCGGGTGGCGCAGTATTTT.

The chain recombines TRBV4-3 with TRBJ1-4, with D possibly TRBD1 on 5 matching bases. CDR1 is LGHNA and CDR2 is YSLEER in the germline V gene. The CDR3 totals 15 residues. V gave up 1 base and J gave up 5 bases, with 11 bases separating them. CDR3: CASSQGQGRNEKLFF. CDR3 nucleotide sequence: TGCGCCAGCAGCCAAGGGCAGGGTCGGAATGAAAAACTGTTTTTT.